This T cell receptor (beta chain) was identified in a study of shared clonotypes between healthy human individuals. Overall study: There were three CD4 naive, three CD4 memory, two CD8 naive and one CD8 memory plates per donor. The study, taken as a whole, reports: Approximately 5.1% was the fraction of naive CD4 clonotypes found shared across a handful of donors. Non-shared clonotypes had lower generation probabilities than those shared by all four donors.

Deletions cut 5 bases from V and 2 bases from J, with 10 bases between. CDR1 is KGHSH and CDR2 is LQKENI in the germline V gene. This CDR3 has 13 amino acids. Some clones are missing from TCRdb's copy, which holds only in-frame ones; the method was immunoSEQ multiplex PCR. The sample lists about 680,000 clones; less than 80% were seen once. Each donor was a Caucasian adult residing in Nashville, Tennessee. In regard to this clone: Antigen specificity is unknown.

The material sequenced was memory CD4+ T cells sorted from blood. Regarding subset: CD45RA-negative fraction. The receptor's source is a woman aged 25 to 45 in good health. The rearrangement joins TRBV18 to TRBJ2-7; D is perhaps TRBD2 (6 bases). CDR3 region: CASSWDSTYEQYF. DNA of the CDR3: TGTGCCAGCTCATGGGACTCTACCTACGAGCAGTACTTC.